Following are 5 T cell receptor beta chains from one sample sequenced in a study of CD8 T cells in ankylosing spondylitis. TCRdb processed the 5' RACE reads anew with MiXCR; each CDR3 protein has one entry. The top ten clones hold around 4.7% of a sample with 150,000 to 200,000 distinct CDR3 sequences, 15% to 20% of them seen once. Specimen: blood, either unsorted or a sorted T cell fraction (not recorded which). The receptors derive from a male donor aged 10 to 35 with ankylosing spondylitis or in good health (not recorded which).

This clonotype was detected ten times or more. CDR3 bases: TGTGCCAGTAGTAGGGGGGATTGGGGCAATGAGCAGTTCTTC. Its translation: CASSRGDWGNEQFF. The chain is built from TRBV12-3 or TRBV12-4 and TRBJ2-1; the D call may be TRBD1 or TRBD2 (6 bases each). Trimming removed 9 bases from V and 6 bases from J, with 18 bases in between. The CDR3 has 14 residues.

In its sample, this clonotype was seen many times. The rearrangement uses TRBV10-3 and TRBJ2-5; 8 bases fit TRBD2. Germline V CDR1 and CDR2: ENHRY, SYGVKD. The CDR3 loop spans 16 amino acids. V gave up 8 bases and J gave up 5 bases; unmatched junction bases: 16. The CDR3 spells CAISDPKAGGRETQYF. The CDR3 region has the DNA TGTGCCATCTCGGACCCCAAGGCGGGAGGTCGGGAGACCCAGTACTTC.

The rearrangement joins TRBV20-1 to TRBJ2-7; 8 bases match TRBD2. The CDR3 runs 14 residues. Germline CDR1 reads DFQATT; CDR2 reads SNEGSKA (reference sequence). Germline trimming cut 3 bases from V and 3 bases from J; bases unmatched to any gene: 7. The CDR3 bases are TGCAGTGCTAGTCATCCAGCGGGAGACTACGAGCAGTACGTC. This sequence encodes CSASHPAGDYEQYV.

The rearrangement links TRBV28 to TRBJ1-1; D uncertain. Germline CDR1 reads MDHEN; CDR2 reads SYDVKM. The V end lost 0 bases, the J end lost 3 bases, and 2 bases lay between the germline ends. This CDR3 is built from 12 residues. CDR3 bases: TGTGCCAGCAGTTTATGGGACACTGAAGCTTTCTTT. Translating gives CASSLWDTEAFF.

This clonotype was counted many times. V usage is TRBV27 and J usage is TRBJ2-3; 7 positions match TRBD1. The CDR3 covers 16 residues. The germline V gene encodes CDR1 MNHEY and CDR2 SMNVEV (reference sequence). V lost 5 bases and J lost 6; bases outside the gene matches: 14. CDR3 bases: TGTGCCAGCAGTCTAATCACAGGGGCCGGTGGGGATACGCAGTATTTT. This translates into CASSLITGAGGDTQYF.